This TCR beta chain was profiled in a study of blood T cell repertoires in COVID-19. At the level of the study: The study drew acute and convalescent COVID-19 samples from the United States, Italy and Spain.

Worth noting for this clone: Other DNA sequences in this specimen translate into the identical CDR3.

Data came from immunoSEQ multiplex PCR; TCRdb stores just in-frame clones and leaves some out. The data show around 250,000 clones, about 87% seen once. The trim removed 6 bases at V and 2 bases at J, leaving 0 bases unmatched. This CDR3 spans 11 amino acids. Germline V gene data show CDR1 as DFQATT and CDR2 as SNEGSKA (reference sequence). The TCR was taken from a woman aged 70-85 years with active or convalescent COVID-19. The rearrangement joins TRBV20-1 to TRBJ2-5; 7 bases fit TRBD1. Sequencing input: peripheral blood. The CDR3 reads CSAGQQETQYF. CDR3 nucleotides: TGCAGTGCGGGACAGCAAGAGACCCAGTACTTC.